Listed below are T cell receptor beta chains from one sample, sequenced in a study of immune heterogeneity within non-small cell lung tumors. TCRdb re-called the multiplex PCR reads with MiXCR, one entry per CDR3 protein. This sample has fewer than 7,500 distinct CDR3 sequences; roughly a fifth occur once, and the top ten carry 15%. Sequenced sample: lung tumor tissue. Every receptor here comes from a man aged 55 to 70 with non-small cell lung cancer. CDR3s include the opening cysteine and the closing phenylalanine or tryptophan. The order of the fields is V gene, D gene, J gene, clone size, CDR3 protein, CDR3 DNA. The D gene is left open where the match is weak. Only some rows state a clone size, as once, few, many or a class for expanded clones.

v_call: TRBV11-1; d_call: TRBD2; j_call: TRBJ2-3; clone_size: few; cdr3_aa: CASSSGTSGTTDTQYF; cdr3_nt: TGTGCCAGCAGCTCGGGGACTAGCGGGACCACAGATACGCAGTATTTT
v_call: TRBV18; d_call: -; j_call: TRBJ2-6; clone_size: medium-sized; cdr3_aa: CASYQEPSSSGANVLTF; cdr3_nt: TGTGCCAGCTACCAGGAGCCTAGTAGCTCTGGGGCCAACGTCCTGACTTTC
v_call: TRBV5-5; d_call: -; j_call: TRBJ1-4; clone_size: -; cdr3_aa: CASSPAGAKEKLFF; cdr3_nt: TGTGCCAGCAGCCCGGCGGGTGCTAAAGAAAAACTGTTTTTT
v_call: TRBV29-1; d_call: TRBD1; j_call: TRBJ2-7; clone_size: medium-sized; cdr3_aa: CSVFGGDRAYEQYF; cdr3_nt: TGCAGCGTCTTCGGAGGGGACAGGGCCTACGAGCAGTACTTC
v_call: TRBV5-1; d_call: TRBD1; j_call: TRBJ2-3; clone_size: medium-sized; cdr3_aa: CASKITGTGADTQYF; cdr3_nt: TGCGCCAGCAAAATTACCGGGACAGGGGCAGATACGCAGTATTTT
v_call: TRBV4-2; d_call: -; j_call: TRBJ1-1; clone_size: many; cdr3_aa: CASSQDFPVGNTEAFF; cdr3_nt: TGTGCCAGCAGCCAAGATTTCCCAGTCGGGAACACTGAAGCTTTCTTT
v_call: TRBV7-6; d_call: -; j_call: TRBJ2-3; clone_size: -; cdr3_aa: CASSTGSDTQYF; cdr3_nt: TGTGCCAGCAGCACAGGGTCAGATACGCAGTATTTT
v_call: TRBV11-2; d_call: -; j_call: TRBJ2-1; clone_size: many; cdr3_aa: CASSLGLINEQFF; cdr3_nt: TGTGCCAGCAGCTTAGGCCTCATCAATGAGCAGTTCTTC
v_call: TRBV6-5; d_call: -; j_call: TRBJ2-7; clone_size: many; cdr3_aa: CASSLIQGGVYEQYF; cdr3_nt: TGTGCCAGCAGTTTAATACAAGGGGGGGTGTACGAGCAGTACTTC
v_call: TRBV29-1; d_call: TRBD2; j_call: TRBJ2-1; clone_size: medium-sized; cdr3_aa: CSVMREWEQFF; cdr3_nt: TGCAGCGTTATGCGGGAGTGGGAGCAGTTCTTC
v_call: TRBV6-2/TRBV6-3; d_call: -; j_call: TRBJ2-5; clone_size: once; cdr3_aa: CASSPRGQSLRDTQYF; cdr3_nt: TGTGCCAGCAGCCCTCGAGGGCAGTCATTGAGGGACACCCAGTACTTC
v_call: TRBV5-1; d_call: -; j_call: TRBJ2-2; clone_size: many; cdr3_aa: CASSLDGTVGSGELFF; cdr3_nt: TGCGCCAGCAGCTTGGACGGGACGGTGGGCAGCGGGGAGCTGTTTTTT
v_call: TRBV6-1; d_call: TRBD2; j_call: TRBJ2-7; clone_size: medium-sized; cdr3_aa: CASSARLAGAYEQYF; cdr3_nt: TGTGCCAGCAGCGCCCGACTAGCGGGAGCGTACGAGCAGTACTTC
v_call: TRBV12-3/TRBV12-4; d_call: TRBD2; j_call: TRBJ2-3; clone_size: medium-sized; cdr3_aa: CASSRVQREARTDTQYF; cdr3_nt: TGTGCCAGCAGTCGAGTCCAGCGGGAGGCACGCACAGATACGCAGTATTTT
v_call: TRBV10-2; d_call: TRBD2; j_call: TRBJ2-2; clone_size: many; cdr3_aa: CASLGLSNTGELFF; cdr3_nt: TGCGCCAGTCTGGGACTATCAAACACCGGGGAGCTGTTTTTT
v_call: TRBV9; d_call: -; j_call: TRBJ2-1; clone_size: many; cdr3_aa: CASSVGPQGGAGGEQFF; cdr3_nt: TGTGCCAGCAGCGTAGGCCCCCAGGGGGGAGCGGGTGGTGAGCAGTTCTTC
v_call: TRBV5-6; d_call: -; j_call: TRBJ2-7; clone_size: many; cdr3_aa: CASSDGRREGYEQYF; cdr3_nt: TGTGCCAGCAGTGACGGCCGGCGGGAAGGTTACGAGCAGTACTTC
v_call: TRBV6-1; d_call: -; j_call: TRBJ1-1; clone_size: -; cdr3_aa: CASGGGSQTEAFF; cdr3_nt: TGTGCCAGCGGGGGAGGCAGCCAGACTGAAGCTTTCTTT
v_call: TRBV12-3/TRBV12-4; d_call: -; j_call: TRBJ1-4; clone_size: medium-sized; cdr3_aa: CASSLFRPNLGGEKLFF; cdr3_nt: TGTGCCAGCAGTTTATTTCGGCCAAACCTGGGGGGGGAAAAACTGTTTTTT
v_call: TRBV11-2; d_call: -; j_call: TRBJ2-3; clone_size: medium-sized; cdr3_aa: CASQGLPDTQYF; cdr3_nt: TGTGCCTCGCAGGGCTTGCCGGATACGCAGTATTTT
v_call: TRBV5-4; d_call: TRBD2; j_call: TRBJ2-5; clone_size: -; cdr3_aa: CASSHTGGGRWETQYF; cdr3_nt: TGTGCCAGCAGCCACACCGGGGGGGGGCGGTGGGAGACCCAGTACTTC
v_call: TRBV4-1; d_call: -; j_call: TRBJ2-1; clone_size: -; cdr3_aa: CASRPSESTNEQFF; cdr3_nt: TGCGCCAGCCGCCCATCGGAATCCACCAATGAGCAGTTCTTC
v_call: TRBV20-1; d_call: -; j_call: TRBJ2-7; clone_size: medium-sized; cdr3_aa: CSAPPTTTGEQYF; cdr3_nt: TGCAGTGCCCCCCCAACTACCACGGGGGAGCAGTACTTC
v_call: TRBV3-1; d_call: -; j_call: TRBJ1-1; clone_size: many; cdr3_aa: CASSQDGAAATEAFF; cdr3_nt: TGTGCCAGCAGCCAAGATGGAGCCGCTGCCACTGAAGCTTTCTTT
v_call: TRBV5-1; d_call: -; j_call: TRBJ2-3; clone_size: -; cdr3_aa: CASRQDTSTDTQYF; cdr3_nt: TGCGCCAGCAGGCAGGACACAAGCACAGATACGCAGTATTTT
v_call: TRBV28; d_call: -; j_call: TRBJ2-1; clone_size: medium-sized; cdr3_aa: CASSLLVGASDEQFF; cdr3_nt: TGTGCCAGCAGTTTATTAGTGGGGGCTAGCGATGAGCAGTTCTTC
v_call: TRBV6-2/TRBV6-3; d_call: -; j_call: TRBJ2-3; clone_size: many; cdr3_aa: CASSYSGSAYTQYF; cdr3_nt: TGTGCCAGCAGTTACTCAGGTAGCGCCTATACGCAGTATTTT
v_call: TRBV5-5; d_call: -; j_call: TRBJ2-7; clone_size: many; cdr3_aa: CASSHRVEQYF; cdr3_nt: TGTGCCAGCAGCCACCGTGTGGAGCAGTACTTC
v_call: TRBV7-9; d_call: TRBD2; j_call: TRBJ2-3; clone_size: -; cdr3_aa: CASSLTSGMGTDTQYF; cdr3_nt: TGTGCCAGCAGCCTGACTAGCGGGATGGGTACAGATACGCAGTATTTT